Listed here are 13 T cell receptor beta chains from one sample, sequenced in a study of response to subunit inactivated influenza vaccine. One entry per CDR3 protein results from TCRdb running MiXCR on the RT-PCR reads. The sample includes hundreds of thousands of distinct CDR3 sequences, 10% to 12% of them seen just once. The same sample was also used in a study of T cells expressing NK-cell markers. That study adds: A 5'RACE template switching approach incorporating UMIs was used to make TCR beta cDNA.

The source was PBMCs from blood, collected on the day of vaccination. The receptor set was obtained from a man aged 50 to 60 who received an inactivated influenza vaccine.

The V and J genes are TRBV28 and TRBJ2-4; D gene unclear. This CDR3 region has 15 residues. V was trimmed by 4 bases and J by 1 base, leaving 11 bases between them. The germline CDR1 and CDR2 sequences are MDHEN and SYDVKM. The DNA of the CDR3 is TGTGCCAGCAGTTCCGCGCATGGGGCCAAAAACATTCAGTACTTC. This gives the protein CASSSAHGAKNIQYF.

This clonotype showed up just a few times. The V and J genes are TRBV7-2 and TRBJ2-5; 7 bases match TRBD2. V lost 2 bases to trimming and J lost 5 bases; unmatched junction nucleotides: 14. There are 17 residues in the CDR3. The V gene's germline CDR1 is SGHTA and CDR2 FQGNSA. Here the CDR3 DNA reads TGTGCCAGCAGCTTATCCTTCTTGGCCCCAGCGGGGGAGACCCAGTACTTC. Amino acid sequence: CASSLSFLAPAGETQYF.

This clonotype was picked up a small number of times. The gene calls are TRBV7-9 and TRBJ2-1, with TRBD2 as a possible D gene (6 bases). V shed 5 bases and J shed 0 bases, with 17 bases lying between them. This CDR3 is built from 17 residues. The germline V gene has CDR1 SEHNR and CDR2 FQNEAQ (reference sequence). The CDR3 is CASSPRTGDRSYNEQFF. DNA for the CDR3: TGTGCCAGCAGCCCCCGAACGGGGGATCGCTCCTACAATGAGCAGTTCTTC.

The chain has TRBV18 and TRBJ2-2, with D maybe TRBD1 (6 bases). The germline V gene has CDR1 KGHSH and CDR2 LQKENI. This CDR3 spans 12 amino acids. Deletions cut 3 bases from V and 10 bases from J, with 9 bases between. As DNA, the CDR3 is TGTGCCAGCTCACCTCAGGGACAGGAGCTGTTTTTT. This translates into CASSPQGQELFF.

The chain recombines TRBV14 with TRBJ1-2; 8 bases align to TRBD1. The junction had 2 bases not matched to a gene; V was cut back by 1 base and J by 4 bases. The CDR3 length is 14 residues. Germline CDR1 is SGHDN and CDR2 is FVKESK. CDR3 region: CASSQGTGPYGYTF. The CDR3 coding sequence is TGTGCCAGCAGCCAAGGGACAGGGCCCTATGGCTACACCTTC.

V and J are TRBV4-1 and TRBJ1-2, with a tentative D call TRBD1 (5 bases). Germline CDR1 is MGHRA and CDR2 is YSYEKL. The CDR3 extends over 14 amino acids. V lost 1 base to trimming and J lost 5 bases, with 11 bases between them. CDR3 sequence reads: CASSQGKGTYGYTF. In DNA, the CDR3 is TGCGCCAGCAGCCAAGGAAAAGGGACTTATGGCTACACCTTC.

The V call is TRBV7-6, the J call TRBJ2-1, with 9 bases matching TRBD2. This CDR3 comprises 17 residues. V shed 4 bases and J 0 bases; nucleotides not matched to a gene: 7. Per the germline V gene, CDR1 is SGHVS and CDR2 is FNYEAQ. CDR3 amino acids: CASSSIAGAGSYNEQFF. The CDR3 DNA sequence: TGTGCCAGCAGCTCAATAGCGGGGGCTGGCTCCTACAATGAGCAGTTCTTC. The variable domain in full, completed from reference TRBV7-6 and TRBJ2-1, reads GAGVSQSPRYKVTKRGQDVALRCDPISGHVSLYWYRQALGQGPEFLTYFNYEAQQDKSGLPNDRFSAERPEGSISTLTIQRTEQRDSAMYRCASSSIAGAGSYNEQFFGPGTRLTVL.

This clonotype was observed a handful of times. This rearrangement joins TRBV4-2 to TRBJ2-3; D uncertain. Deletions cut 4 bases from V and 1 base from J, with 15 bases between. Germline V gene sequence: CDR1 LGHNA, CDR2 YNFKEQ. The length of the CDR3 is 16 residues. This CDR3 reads CASSPIRDSGTDTQYF. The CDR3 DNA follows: TGTGCCAGCAGCCCTATCCGAGACTCTGGCACAGATACGCAGTATTTT.

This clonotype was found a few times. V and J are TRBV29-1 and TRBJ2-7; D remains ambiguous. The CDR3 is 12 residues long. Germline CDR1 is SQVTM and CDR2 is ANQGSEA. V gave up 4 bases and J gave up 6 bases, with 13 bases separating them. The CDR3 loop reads CSVGPGQVEQYF. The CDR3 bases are TGCAGCGTTGGTCCCGGTCAGGTCGAGCAGTACTTC.

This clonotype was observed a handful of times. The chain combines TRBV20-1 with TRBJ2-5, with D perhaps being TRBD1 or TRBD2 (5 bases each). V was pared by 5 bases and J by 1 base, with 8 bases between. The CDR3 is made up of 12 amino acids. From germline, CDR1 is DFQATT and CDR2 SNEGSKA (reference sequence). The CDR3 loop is CSAPGTQETQYF. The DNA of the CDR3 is TGCAGTGCTCCAGGGACCCAAGAGACCCAGTACTTC.

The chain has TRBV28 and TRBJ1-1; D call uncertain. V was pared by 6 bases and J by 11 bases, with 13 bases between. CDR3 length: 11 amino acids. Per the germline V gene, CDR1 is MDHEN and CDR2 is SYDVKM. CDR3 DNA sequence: TGTGCCAGCAGCACTGGTAGTTCGGCTTTCTTT. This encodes CASSTGSSAFF.

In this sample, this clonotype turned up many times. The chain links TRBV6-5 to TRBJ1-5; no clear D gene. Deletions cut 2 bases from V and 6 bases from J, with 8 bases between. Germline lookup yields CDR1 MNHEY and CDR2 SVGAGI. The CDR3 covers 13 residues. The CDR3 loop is CASSYAASQPQHF. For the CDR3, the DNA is TGTGCCAGCAGTTACGCAGCTAGTCAGCCCCAGCATTTT.

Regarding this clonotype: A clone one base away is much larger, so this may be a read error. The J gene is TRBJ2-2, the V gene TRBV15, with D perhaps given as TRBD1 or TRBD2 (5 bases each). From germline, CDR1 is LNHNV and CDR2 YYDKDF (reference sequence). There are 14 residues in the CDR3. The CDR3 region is CATSREGMAGALFF. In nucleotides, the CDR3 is TGTGCCACCAGCAGAGAGGGAATGGCCGGGGCGCTGTTTTTT.